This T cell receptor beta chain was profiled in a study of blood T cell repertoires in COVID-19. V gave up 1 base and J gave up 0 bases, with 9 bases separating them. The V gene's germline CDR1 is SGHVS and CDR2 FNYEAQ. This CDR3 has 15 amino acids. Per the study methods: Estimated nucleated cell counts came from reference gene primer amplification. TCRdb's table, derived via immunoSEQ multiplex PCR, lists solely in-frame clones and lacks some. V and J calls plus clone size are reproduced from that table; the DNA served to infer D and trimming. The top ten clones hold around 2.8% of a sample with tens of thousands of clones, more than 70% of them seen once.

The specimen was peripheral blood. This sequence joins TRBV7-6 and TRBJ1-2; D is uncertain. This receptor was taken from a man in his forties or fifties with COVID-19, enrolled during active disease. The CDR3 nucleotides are TGTGCCAGCAGCTTAGGACTGTTAGCTAACTATGGCTACACCTTC. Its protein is CASSLGLLANYGYTF.